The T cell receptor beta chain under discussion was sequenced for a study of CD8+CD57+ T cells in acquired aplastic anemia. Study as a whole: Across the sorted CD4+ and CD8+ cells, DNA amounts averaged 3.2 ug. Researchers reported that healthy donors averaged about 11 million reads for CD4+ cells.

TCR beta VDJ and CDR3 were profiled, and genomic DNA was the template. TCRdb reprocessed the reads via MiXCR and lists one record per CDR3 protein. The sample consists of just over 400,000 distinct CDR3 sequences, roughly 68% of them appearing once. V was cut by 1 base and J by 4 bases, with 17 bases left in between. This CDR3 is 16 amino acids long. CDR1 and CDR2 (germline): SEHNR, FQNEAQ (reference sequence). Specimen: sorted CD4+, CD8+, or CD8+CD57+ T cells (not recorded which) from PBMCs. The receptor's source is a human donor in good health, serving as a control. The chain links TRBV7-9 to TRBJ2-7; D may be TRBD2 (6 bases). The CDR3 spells CASSLGGGEGTYEQYF. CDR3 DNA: TGTGCCAGCAGCTTAGGGGGCGGGGAAGGAACTTACGAGCAGTACTTC.